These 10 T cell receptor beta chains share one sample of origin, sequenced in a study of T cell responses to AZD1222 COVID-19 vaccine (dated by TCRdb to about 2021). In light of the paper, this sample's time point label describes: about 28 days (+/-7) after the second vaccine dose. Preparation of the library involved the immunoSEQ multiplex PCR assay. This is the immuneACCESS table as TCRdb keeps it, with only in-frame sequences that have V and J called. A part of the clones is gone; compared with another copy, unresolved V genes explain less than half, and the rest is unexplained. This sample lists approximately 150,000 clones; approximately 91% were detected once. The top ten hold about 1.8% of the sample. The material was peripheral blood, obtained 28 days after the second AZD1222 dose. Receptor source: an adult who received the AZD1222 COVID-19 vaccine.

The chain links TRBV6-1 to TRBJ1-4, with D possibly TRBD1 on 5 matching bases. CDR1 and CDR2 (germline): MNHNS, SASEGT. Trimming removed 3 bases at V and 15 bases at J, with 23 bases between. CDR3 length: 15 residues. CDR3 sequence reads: CASSEQALSLAGMFF. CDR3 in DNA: TGTGCCAGCAGTGAGCAAGCCCTTTCTCTGGCAGGGATGTTTTTT.

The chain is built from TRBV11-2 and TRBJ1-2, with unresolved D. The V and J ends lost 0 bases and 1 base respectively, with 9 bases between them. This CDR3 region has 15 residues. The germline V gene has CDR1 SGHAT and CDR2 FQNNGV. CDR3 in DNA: TGTGCCAGCAGCTTAGATCTGAGGATTAACTATGGCTACACCTTC. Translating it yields CASSLDLRINYGYTF.

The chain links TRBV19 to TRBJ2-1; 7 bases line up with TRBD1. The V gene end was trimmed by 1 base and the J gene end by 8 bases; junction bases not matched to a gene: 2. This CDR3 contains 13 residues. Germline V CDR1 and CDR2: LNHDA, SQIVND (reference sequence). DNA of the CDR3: TGTGCCAGTAGTATAGGACAGGGCGATGAGCAGTTCTTC. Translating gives CASSIGQGDEQFF.

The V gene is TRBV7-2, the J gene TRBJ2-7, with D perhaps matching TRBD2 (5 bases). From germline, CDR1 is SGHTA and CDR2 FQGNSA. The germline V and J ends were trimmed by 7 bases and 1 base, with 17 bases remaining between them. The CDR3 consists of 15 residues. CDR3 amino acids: CASKLYIGGSYEQYF. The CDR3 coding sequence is TGTGCCAGCAAACTCTATATTGGCGGGTCCTACGAGCAGTACTTC. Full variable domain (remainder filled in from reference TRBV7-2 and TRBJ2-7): GAGVSQSPSNKVTEKGKDVELRCDPISGHTALYWYRQSLGQGLEFLIYFQGNSAPDKSGLPSDRFSAERTGGSVSTLTIQRTQQEDSAVYLCASKLYIGGSYEQYFGPGTRLTVT.

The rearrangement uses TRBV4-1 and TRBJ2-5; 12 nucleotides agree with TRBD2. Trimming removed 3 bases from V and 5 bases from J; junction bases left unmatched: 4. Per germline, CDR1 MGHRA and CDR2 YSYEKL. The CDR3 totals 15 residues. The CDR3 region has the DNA TGCGCCAGCAGCCACGGACTAGCGGGGTCTGAGACCCAGTACTTC. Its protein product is CASSHGLAGSETQYF.

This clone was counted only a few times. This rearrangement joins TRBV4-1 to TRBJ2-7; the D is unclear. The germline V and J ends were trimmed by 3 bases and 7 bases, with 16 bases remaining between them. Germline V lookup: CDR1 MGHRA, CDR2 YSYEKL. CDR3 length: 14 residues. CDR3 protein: CASSQFVGFGEQYF. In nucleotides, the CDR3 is TGCGCCAGCAGCCAGTTTGTGGGTTTCGGGGAGCAGTACTTC.

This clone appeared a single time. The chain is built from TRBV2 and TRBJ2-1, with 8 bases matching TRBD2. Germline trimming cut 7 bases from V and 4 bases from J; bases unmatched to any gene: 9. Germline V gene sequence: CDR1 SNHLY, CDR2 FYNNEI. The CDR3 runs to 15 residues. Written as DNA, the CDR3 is TGTGCCAGCAATGAGCGGGAGTCCTTATACAATGAGCAGTTCTTC. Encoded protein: CASNERESLYNEQFF. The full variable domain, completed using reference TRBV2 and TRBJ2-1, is EPEVTQTPSHQVTQMGQEVILRCVPISNHLYFYWYRQILGQKVEFLVSFYNNEISEKSEIFDDQFSVERPDGSNFTLKIRSTKLEDSAMYFCASNERESLYNEQFFGPGTRLTVL.

The CDR3 DNA reads as TGTGCCAGTAGTATCGCGGGACAGGGGAGGAGCTATGGCTACACCTTC. This gives the protein CASSIAGQGRSYGYTF. The rearrangement links TRBV19 to TRBJ1-2, with 10 bases aligning to TRBD1. From germline, CDR1 is LNHDA and CDR2 SQIVND (reference sequence). Trimming took 3 bases from V and 4 from J; bases not matched to a gene: 8. This CDR3 is 16 amino acids long.

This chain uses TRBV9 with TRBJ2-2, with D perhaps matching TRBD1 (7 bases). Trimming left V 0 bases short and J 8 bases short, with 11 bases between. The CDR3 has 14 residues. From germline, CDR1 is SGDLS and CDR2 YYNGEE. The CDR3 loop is CASSVEQGRGELFF. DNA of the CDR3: TGTGCCAGCAGCGTAGAACAGGGGAGGGGGGAGCTGTTTTTT.

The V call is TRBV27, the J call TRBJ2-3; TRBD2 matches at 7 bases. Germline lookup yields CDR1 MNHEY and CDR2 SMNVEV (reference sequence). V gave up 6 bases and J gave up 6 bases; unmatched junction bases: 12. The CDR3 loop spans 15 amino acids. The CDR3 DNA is TGTGCCAGCAGCCTTAGGGCGAGGGGAGGGGATACGCAGTATTTT. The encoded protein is CASSLRARGGDTQYF.